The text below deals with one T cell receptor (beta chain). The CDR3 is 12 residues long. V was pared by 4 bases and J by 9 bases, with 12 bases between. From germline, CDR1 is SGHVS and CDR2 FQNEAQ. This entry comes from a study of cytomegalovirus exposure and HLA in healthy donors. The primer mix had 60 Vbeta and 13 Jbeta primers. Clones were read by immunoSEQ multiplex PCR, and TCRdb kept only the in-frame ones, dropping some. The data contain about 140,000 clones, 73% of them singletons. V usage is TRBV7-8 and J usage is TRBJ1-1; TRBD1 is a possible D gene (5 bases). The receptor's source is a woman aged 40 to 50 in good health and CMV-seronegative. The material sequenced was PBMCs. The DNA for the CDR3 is TGTGCCAGCAGCTGGAGGGGAGGCAAAGCTTTCTTT. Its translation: CASSWRGGKAFF.